Given below is one T cell receptor beta chain in context. Generated by immunoSEQ multiplex PCR, the TCRdb table keeps only in-frame clones and is missing some. The table lists about 21,000 clones, more than 85% of them singletons. Looked up from germline, CDR1 is SGHNT and CDR2 is YYREEE (reference sequence). This CDR3 spans 15 amino acids. V was pared by 5 bases and J by 5 bases, with 9 bases of the junction left unmatched. The sample comes from a study of T cell changes during pregnancy in multiple sclerosis. The TCR sequence derives from a female donor with multiple sclerosis, enrolled in a pregnancy study. The rearrangement joins TRBV5-4 to TRBJ2-3, with 9 bases identical to TRBD2. Sequencing was performed on CD4+ T cells from peripheral blood mononuclear cells, taken in the third trimester of pregnancy. In DNA form, the CDR3 reads TGTGCCAGCAGACTTTGGGGACTAGCTAAAGATACGCAGTATTTT. This gives the protein CASRLWGLAKDTQYF.